The present entry profiles one T cell receptor (beta chain) with its context. These data are taken from a study of blood T cell repertoires in COVID-19. Study in general: Sample material is recorded as cDNA or gDNA derived from T cells, B-cell-depleted T cells, or PBMCs.

CDR1 and CDR2 from the germline V gene are LNHDA and SQIVND (reference sequence). Trimming took 3 bases from V and 3 from J, leaving 9 bases between them. This CDR3 is built from 14 residues. TCRdb keeps only in-frame clones here, not all; method: immunoSEQ multiplex PCR. Counted here are a few hundred thousand clones, roughly 86% occurring once; the ten biggest clones make up about 12%. This clonotype was sampled from a man aged 80 or over with acute or convalescent COVID-19. The material sequenced was peripheral blood. The chain recombines TRBV19 with TRBJ1-5; the D is unclear. CDR3 sequence: CASSMRENNQPQHF. The CDR3 bases are TGTGCCAGTAGTATGAGGGAGAACAATCAGCCCCAGCATTTT.